This T cell receptor gamma chain originates from a study of gamma delta lymphoproliferative disorders and STAT genes. Note on this clone: Its target is not known. It is unclear where the CDR3 begins or ends on the DNA, so no DNA is shown, and the CDR3 is as TCRdb lists it.

Sequencing used genomic DNA taken from PBMCs of patients and controls. Controls were healthy adult blood donors matched for age and sex. TCRdb re-called the multiplex PCR reads with CATT. The sample carries approximately 2,600 gamma-chain clones, 9% to 12% recorded once. Broader study findings: Nearly all major patient gamma and delta clonotypes were public; only a couple of gamma clonotypes were disease-private.

The TCR originated in a human donor in good health. Sequencing input: blood.

The CDR3 here is CATWDGLEFIIRNSLAVEQHF. With the J gene uncalled, the V gene is TRGV4. Germline lookup yields CDR1 EGSTGY and CDR2 YDSYTSSV. The CDR3 sequence runs 21 residues, both termini included.